The clone carrying this T cell receptor beta chain has a handful of counts. What it binds is unknown. Germline V gene lookup returns CDR1 LNHDA and CDR2 SQIVND (reference sequence). The CDR3 has 18 residues. V trimming: 0 bases; J trimming: 5 bases; junction bases outside the gene matches: 9. With 60 Vbeta and 13 Jbeta primers, the PCR was carried out. The table came from immunoSEQ multiplex PCR; TCRdb's copy has only in-frame clones and leaves some out. This table holds under 150,000 clones, over 65% found once. The sample is drawn from a study of cytomegalovirus exposure and HLA in healthy donors. Findings and caveats of the study: Productive rates of about 87% or about 30% were seen for most TCR beta V segments in an earlier analysis.

The sample was PBMCs. The clonotype was recovered from a woman between 18 and 30 years old in good health and CMV-seronegative. The chain links TRBV19 to TRBJ2-3, with 12 bases lining up with TRBD2. CDR3 nucleotide sequence: TGTGCCAGTAGTATAGATCGACTAGCGGGGGAACGGAGAGATACGCAGTATTTT. Translated: CASSIDRLAGERRDTQYF.